This entry concerns a single T cell receptor (beta chain). Antigen unknown. The treatment was: roughly 10-day PBMC culture with coronavirus spike peptide pools or control peptides (ViraFEST assay). The data stem from a study of vaccination and CD4 T cells after COVID-19. For the study at large: Convalescent patients gave post-COVID blood a median about 110 days post-diagnosis, range 35 to 161.

Oncomine TCR Beta short-read sequencing was applied to DNA from cultured CD4+ T cells. Each CDR3 protein gets one entry after TCRdb re-called the PCR reads with MiXCR. The sample includes around 19,000 distinct CDR3 sequences, roughly 40% of them seen just once. The length of the CDR3 is 14 residues. CDR1 is MDHEN, CDR2 SYDVKM, per germline. The ends were cut back, 4 bases at V and 7 bases at J, with 14 bases in the middle. The sequence derives from a human donor who had recovered from COVID-19. The J gene is TRBJ1-5, the V gene TRBV28, with TRBD1 as a possible D gene (5 bases). The sequenced sample was CD4+ T cells from blood, cultured in vitro, obtained after SARS-CoV-2 vaccination. The CDR3 reads CASSSRGDGQPQHF. CDR3 bases: TGTGCCAGCAGTTCGCGAGGGGATGGACAGCCCCAGCATTTT.